This TCR beta chain was obtained from a study of regulatory T cells in long-lasting Graves disease. There are many counts of this clonotype. The sample's time point: newly diagnosed GD, antithyroid drugs for less than 3 months. Isolated PBMC RNA provided the starting material for the TCR library. CDR3 length: 13 residues. V was shortened by 9 bases and J by 0 bases, with 11 bases between the two germline ends. CDR1 is LNHDA and CDR2 is SQIVND in the germline V gene (reference sequence). For TCR beta, libraries came from iRepertoire HTBI primers and Arm-PCR of CDR3 regions. Per the original methods: Identification across samples found 62 TRBV and fewer than 15 TRBJ segments. TCRdb independently ran MiXCR on the multiplex PCR reads; one entry per CDR3 protein. These V and J calls are TCRdb output, not the study's own analysis. In the table there are 350,000 to 400,000 distinct CDR3 sequences, 15% to 17% of which are singletons.

Sample: peripheral blood mononuclear cells (PBMCs), taken at new diagnosis, from a patient treated with antithyroid drugs. V and J are TRBV19 and TRBJ2-5; D is unclear. This receptor was taken from a female donor with Graves disease. Here the CDR3 DNA reads TGTGCCAGCTCCTACAGAAACCAAGAGACCCAGTACTTC. Its translation is CASSYRNQETQYF.